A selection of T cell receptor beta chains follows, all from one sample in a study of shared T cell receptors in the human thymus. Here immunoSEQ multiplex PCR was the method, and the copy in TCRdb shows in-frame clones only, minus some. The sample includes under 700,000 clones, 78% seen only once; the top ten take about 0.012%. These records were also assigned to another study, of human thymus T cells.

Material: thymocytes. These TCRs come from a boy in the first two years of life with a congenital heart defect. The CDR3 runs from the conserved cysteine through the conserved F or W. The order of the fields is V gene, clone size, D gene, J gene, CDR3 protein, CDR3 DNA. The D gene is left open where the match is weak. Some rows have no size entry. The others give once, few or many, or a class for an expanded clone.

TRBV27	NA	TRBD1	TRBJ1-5	CASSPGTGGGQPQHF	TGTGCCAGCAGCCCCGGGACAGGGGGAGGTCAGCCCCAGCATTTT
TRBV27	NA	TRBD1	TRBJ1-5	CASSGGGQGGGQPQHF	TGTGCCAGCAGTGGCGGGGGACAGGGCGGGGGTCAGCCCCAGCATTTT
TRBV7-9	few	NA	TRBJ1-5	CASSLTNQPQHF	TGTGCCAGCAGCCTAACTAATCAGCCCCAGCATTTT
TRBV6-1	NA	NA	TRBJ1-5	CASSGWGESNQPQHF	TGTGCCAGCAGTGGGTGGGGGGAAAGCAATCAGCCCCAGCATTTT
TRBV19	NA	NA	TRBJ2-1	CASSKDRQSYNEQFF	TGTGCCAGTAGTAAGGATCGACAGAGTTACAATGAGCAGTTCTTC
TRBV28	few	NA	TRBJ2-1	CASSSPKRWSSYNEQFF	TGTGCCAGCAGTTCCCCTAAGCGGTGGAGCTCCTACAATGAGCAGTTCTTC
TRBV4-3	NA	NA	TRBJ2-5	CASSQGAGGKETQYF	TGCGCCAGCAGCCAAGGGGCCGGCGGGAAAGAGACCCAGTACTTC
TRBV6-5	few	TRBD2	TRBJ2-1	CASSYGREGNNEQFF	TGTGCCAGCAGTTATGGGCGGGAGGGGAACAATGAGCAGTTCTTC
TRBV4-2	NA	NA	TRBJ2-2	CASSHDIVRGSEGGELFF	TGTGCCAGCAGCCACGACATAGTACGAGGGAGCGAGGGCGGGGAGCTGTTTTTT
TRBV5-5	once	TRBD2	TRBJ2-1	CASSYRGLGGFEQFF	TGTGCCAGCAGCTACCGGGGACTAGGGGGATTTGAGCAGTTCTTC
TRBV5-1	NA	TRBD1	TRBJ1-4	CASRDREALGKLFF	TGCGCCAGCCGGGACAGGGAGGCTCTCGGAAAACTGTTTTTT
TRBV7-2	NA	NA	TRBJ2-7	CASSLYTTHTAYEQYF	TGTGCCAGCAGCTTATACACTACCCATACCGCCTACGAGCAGTACTTC
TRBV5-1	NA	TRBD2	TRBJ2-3	CASSLAGALAGRLSYTDTQYF	TGCGCCAGCAGCTTGGCCGGGGCTCTAGCGGGACGCCTCTCATACACAGATACGCAGTATTTT
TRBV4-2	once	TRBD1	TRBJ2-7	CASGTGGSYEQYF	TGTGCCAGCGGTACAGGGGGCTCCTACGAGCAGTACTTC
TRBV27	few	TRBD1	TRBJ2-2	CASSLSLPGQGYSGELFF	TGTGCCAGCAGTTTATCCCTTCCGGGACAGGGGTATTCCGGGGAGCTGTTTTTT
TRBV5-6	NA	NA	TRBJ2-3	CASSFRVRTDTQYF	TGTGCCAGCAGCTTCCGGGTAAGGACAGATACGCAGTATTTT
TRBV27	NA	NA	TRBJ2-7	CASSSRGRPYEQYF	TGTGCCAGCAGTAGCAGGGGCCGGCCCTACGAGCAGTACTTC
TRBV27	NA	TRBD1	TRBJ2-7	CASSPGTGDWGEQYF	TGTGCCAGCAGTCCCGGGACAGGGGATTGGGGCGAGCAGTACTTC
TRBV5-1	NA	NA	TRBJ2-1	CASSLAGGSGLYNEQFF	TGCGCCAGCAGCTTGGCCGGGGGTAGCGGTCTCTACAATGAGCAGTTCTTC
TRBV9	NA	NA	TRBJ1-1	CASSAVPEGTEAFF	TGTGCCAGCAGCGCGGTGCCGGAGGGAACTGAAGCTTTCTTT
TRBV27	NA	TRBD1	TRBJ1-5	CASSHRGTNQPQHF	TGTGCCAGCAGCCACAGGGGCACCAATCAGCCCCAGCATTTT
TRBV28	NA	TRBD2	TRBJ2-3	CASRSPVAGSMGTQYF	TGTGCCAGCAGGTCCCCCGTAGCGGGATCGATGGGTACGCAGTATTTT
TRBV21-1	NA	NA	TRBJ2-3	CASSKRDPHSDTQYF	TGTGCCAGCAGCAAGCGGGACCCCCATAGTGATACGCAGTATTTT
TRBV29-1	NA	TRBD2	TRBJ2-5	CSVEGEASGQETQYF	TGCAGCGTTGAAGGAGAGGCTAGCGGACAAGAGACCCAGTACTTC
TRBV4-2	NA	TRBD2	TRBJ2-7	CASSYIGAGNYEQYF	TGTGCCAGCAGCTACATCGGAGCGGGGAACTACGAGCAGTACTTC
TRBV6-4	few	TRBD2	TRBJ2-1	CASSKTSGSPYNEQFF	TGTGCCAGCAGCAAGACTAGCGGGAGCCCCTACAATGAGCAGTTCTTC
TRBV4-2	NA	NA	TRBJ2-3	CASSSLRARAGSTDTQYF	TGTGCCAGCAGTTCCCTGAGGGCCCGCGCGGGCAGCACAGATACGCAGTATTTT
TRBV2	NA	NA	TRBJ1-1	CAGKGDTEQNTEAFF	TGTGCCGGTAAAGGGGATACAGAACAGAACACTGAAGCTTTCTTT
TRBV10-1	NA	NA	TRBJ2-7	CARRTFPYDEQYF	TGCGCTCGGAGGACTTTCCCTTACGACGAGCAGTACTTC
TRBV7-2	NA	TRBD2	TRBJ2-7	CASSLGASGPPHEQYF	TGTGCCAGCAGCTTGGGCGCTAGCGGGCCCCCCCACGAGCAGTACTTC
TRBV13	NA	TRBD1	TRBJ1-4	CASSSTLGQGRGTNEKLFF	TGTGCCAGCAGCTCGACCCTGGGACAGGGGAGAGGAACTAATGAAAAACTGTTTTTT
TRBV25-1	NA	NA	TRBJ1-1	CASNTQGYTEAFF	TGTGCCAGCAATACACAGGGTTACACTGAAGCTTTCTTT
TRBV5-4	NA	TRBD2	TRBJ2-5	CASKGLGGGETQYF	TGTGCCAGCAAGGGACTAGGGGGGGGAGAGACCCAGTACTTC
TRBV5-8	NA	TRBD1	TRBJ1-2	CASRQGQKDRGPMYGYTF	TGTGCCAGCAGGCAAGGACAGAAGGACAGGGGGCCAATGTATGGCTACACCTTC
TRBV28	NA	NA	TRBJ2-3	CASSLSGTGGVDTQYF	TGTGCCAGCAGTTTATCTGGGACCGGGGGAGTAGATACGCAGTATTTT
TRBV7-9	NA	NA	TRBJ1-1	CASSPYKGSAFF	TGTGCCAGCAGCCCATACAAGGGGTCAGCTTTCTTT
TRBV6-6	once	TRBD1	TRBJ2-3	CASSYDRGGNQPQYF	TGTGCCAGCAGTTACGACAGGGGAGGCAATCAGCCCCAGTATTTT
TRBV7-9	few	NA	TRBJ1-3	CASSPGDQSSGNTIYF	TGTGCCAGCAGCCCAGGGGACCAGAGCTCTGGAAACACCATATATTTT
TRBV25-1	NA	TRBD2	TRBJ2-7	CASSGPSGLYYEQYF	TGTGCCAGCAGTGGTCCTAGCGGGCTTTACTACGAGCAGTACTTC
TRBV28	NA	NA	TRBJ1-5	CASTRGTLSNQPQHF	TGTGCCAGCACCCGCGGAACTCTGAGCAATCAGCCCCAGCATTTT
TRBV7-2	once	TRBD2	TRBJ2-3	CASSSGGDTQYF	TGTGCCAGCAGTTCGGGGGGGGATACGCAGTATTTT
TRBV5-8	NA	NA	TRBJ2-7	CASSLAREHEQYF	TGTGCCAGCAGCTTGGCCAGGGAACACGAGCAGTACTTC
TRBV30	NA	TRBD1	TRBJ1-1	CAWNRGTGRNTEAFF	TGTGCCTGGAATAGGGGGACAGGACGTAACACTGAAGCTTTCTTT
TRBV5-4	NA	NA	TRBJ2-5	CASSPRKTMETQYF	TGTGCCAGCAGCCCTCGGAAGACAATGGAGACCCAGTACTTC
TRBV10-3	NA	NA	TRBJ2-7	CAISEPGAGYEQYF	TGTGCCATCAGTGAGCCGGGAGCTGGTTACGAGCAGTACTTC
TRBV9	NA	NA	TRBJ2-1	CASSVGARRGIYNEQFF	TGTGCCAGCAGCGTAGGAGCCCGGCGCGGGATTTACAATGAGCAGTTCTTC
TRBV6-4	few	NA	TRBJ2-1	CASSEEGLAEYNEQFF	TGTGCCAGCAGTGAGGAAGGTTTAGCGGAGTACAATGAGCAGTTCTTC
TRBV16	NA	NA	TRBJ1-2	CASSPRRNGYTF	TGTGCCAGCAGCCCGAGGCGGAATGGCTACACCTTC
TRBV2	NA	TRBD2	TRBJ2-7	CASSGGLADPFHYEQYF	TGTGCCAGCAGTGGGGGACTAGCGGACCCTTTTCACTACGAGCAGTACTTC
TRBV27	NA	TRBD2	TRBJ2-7	CASSFGCGASGSPGHEQYF	TGTGCCAGCAGTTTTGGCTGTGGGGCTAGCGGATCCCCTGGCCACGAGCAGTACTTC